The entry below gives a single T cell receptor (beta chain) sequence along with its context. The entry originates in a study of blood T cell repertoires in COVID-19. Study summary: Specimens from acute and convalescent COVID-19 originated in the United States, Italy and Spain. Sources were T cells, B-cell-depleted T cells, or PBMCs; the material itself was cDNA or gDNA.

Source study methods: Nucleated cell number was recorded as an estimate derived from reference gene primer amplification. Produced via immunoSEQ multiplex PCR; TCRdb's table is partial and in-frame only. V and J calls and clone size are as listed in that table; D and trimming were resolved from the DNA. The sample has 60,000 to 95,000 clones, about 91% seen once. V was pared by 5 bases and J by 5 bases, with 15 bases between. The CDR3 covers 14 residues. Germline V gene lookup returns CDR1 SNHLY and CDR2 FYNNEI. This receptor was taken from a woman between 50 and 59 years old with acute or convalescent COVID-19. This chain connects TRBV2 to TRBJ1-1, with a possible D match to TRBD1 (6 bases). The sample consisted of peripheral blood. The DNA of the CDR3 is TGTGCCAGCAGTATTCTAGGGGGAACGACTGAAGCTTTCTTT. Translated: CASSILGGTTEAFF.